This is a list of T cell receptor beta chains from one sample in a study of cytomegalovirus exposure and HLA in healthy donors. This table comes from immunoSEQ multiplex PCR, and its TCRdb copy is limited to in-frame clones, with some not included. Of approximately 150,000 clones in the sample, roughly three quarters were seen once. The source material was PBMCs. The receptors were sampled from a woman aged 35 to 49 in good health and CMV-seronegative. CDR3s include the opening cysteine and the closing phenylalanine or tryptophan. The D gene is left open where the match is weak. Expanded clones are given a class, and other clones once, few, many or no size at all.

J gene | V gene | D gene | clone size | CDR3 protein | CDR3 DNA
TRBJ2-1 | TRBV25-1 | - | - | CASSELLYNEQFF | TGTGCCAGCAGTGAACTCTTATACAATGAGCAGTTCTTC
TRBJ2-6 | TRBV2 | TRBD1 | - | CASATGQGNGANVLTF | TGTGCCAGCGCAACGGGACAGGGCAACGGGGCCAACGTCCTGACTTTC
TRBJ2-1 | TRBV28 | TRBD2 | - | CASSLGLGTYNEQFF | TGTGCCAGCAGTTTGGGACTAGGAACGTACAATGAGCAGTTCTTC
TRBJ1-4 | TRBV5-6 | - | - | CASSLSPREKLFF | TGTGCCAGCAGCTTATCCCCCCGGGAAAAACTGTTTTTT
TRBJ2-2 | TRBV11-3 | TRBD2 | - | CASSRRTSGGGETGELFF | TGTGCCAGCAGCCGTCGGACTAGCGGGGGGGGAGAGACCGGGGAGCTGTTTTTT
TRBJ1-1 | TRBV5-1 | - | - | CASSYGDTEAFF | TGCGCCAGCAGCTACGGAGACACTGAAGCTTTCTTT
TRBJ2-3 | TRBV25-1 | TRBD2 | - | CASAGGLGDTQYF | TGTGCCAGCGCGGGGGGGCTGGGAGATACGCAGTATTTT
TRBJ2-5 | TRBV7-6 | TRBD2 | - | CASKLLAGAQETQYF | TGTGCCAGCAAGCTACTAGCGGGGGCCCAAGAGACCCAGTACTTC
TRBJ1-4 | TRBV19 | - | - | CASSGRDNEKLFF | TGTGCCAGTAGCGGGAGGGATAATGAAAAACTGTTTTTT
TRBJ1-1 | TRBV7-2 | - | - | CASSLGTGRVNTEAFF | TGTGCCAGCAGCTTAGGAACAGGCAGGGTGAACACTGAAGCTTTCTTT
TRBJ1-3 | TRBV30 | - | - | CAWLDSSRGNTIYF | TGTGCCTGGTTGGACAGCTCACGTGGAAACACCATATATTTT
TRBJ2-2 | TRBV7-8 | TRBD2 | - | CASSLDPGLAAYTGELFF | TGTGCCAGCAGCTTAGACCCGGGACTAGCGGCCTACACCGGGGAGCTGTTTTTT
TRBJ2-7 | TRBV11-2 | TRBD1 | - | CASSLIAGGLYEQYF | TGTGCCAGCAGCTTAATTGCAGGGGGCCTCTACGAGCAGTACTTC
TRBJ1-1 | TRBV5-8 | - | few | CASSRLVGDMNTEAFF | TGTGCCAGCAGCCGGCTTGTCGGGGATATGAACACTGAAGCTTTCTTT
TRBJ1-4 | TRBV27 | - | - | CASSLSAGLANEKLFF | TGTGCCAGCAGTTTATCGGCGGGTTTGGCTAATGAAAAACTGTTTTTT
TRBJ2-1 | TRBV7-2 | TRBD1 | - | CASSLAGGTGGYNEQFF | TGTGCCAGCAGCTTAGCTGGGGGGACAGGGGGTTACAATGAGCAGTTCTTC
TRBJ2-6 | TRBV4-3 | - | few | CASSQDGDNSGANVLTF | TGCGCCAGCAGCCAAGATGGGGACAACTCTGGGGCCAACGTCCTGACTTTC
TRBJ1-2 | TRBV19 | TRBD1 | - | CASSTIGTGRDYTF | TGTGCCAGTAGTACTATCGGGACAGGTCGAGACTACACCTTC
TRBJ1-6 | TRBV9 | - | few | CASSPQTGSYNSPLHF | TGTGCCAGCAGCCCTCAGACGGGGTCCTATAATTCACCCCTCCACTTT
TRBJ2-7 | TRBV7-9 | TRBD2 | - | CASSSRTSGAGGFYEQYF | TGTGCCAGCAGCTCAAGAACGAGCGGAGCGGGGGGATTCTACGAGCAGTACTTC
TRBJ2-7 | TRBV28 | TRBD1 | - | CASRPGTGQFYEQYF | TGTGCCAGCAGACCCGGGACAGGGCAATTCTACGAGCAGTACTTC
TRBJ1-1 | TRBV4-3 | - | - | CASSQRWNTEAFF | TGCGCCAGCAGCCAACGTTGGAACACTGAAGCTTTCTTT
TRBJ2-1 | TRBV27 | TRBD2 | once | CASSLLAGGPTSYNEQFF | TGTGCCAGCAGTTTATTAGCGGGGGGGCCAACCTCCTACAATGAGCAGTTCTTC
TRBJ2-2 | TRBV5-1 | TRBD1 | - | CASSLDDRGRGGELFF | TGCGCCAGCAGCTTGGATGACAGGGGGCGAGGCGGGGAGCTGTTTTTT
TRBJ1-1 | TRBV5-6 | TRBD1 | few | CASSLRDRGAFF | TGTGCCAGCAGCTTAAGGGACAGGGGAGCTTTCTTT
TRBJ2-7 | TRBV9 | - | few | CASSVNRGGPHEQYF | TGTGCCAGCAGCGTAAACAGGGGAGGACCCCACGAGCAGTACTTC
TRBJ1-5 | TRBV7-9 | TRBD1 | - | CASSQTGVGQFNQPQHF | TGTGCCAGCAGCCAGACGGGCGTGGGACAGTTCAATCAGCCCCAGCATTTT
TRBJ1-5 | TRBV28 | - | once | CASRDINQPQHF | TGTGCCAGCCGGGACATAAATCAGCCCCAGCATTTT
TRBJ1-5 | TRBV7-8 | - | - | CASSLRTVGYSNQPQHF | TGTGCCAGCAGTCTTAGGACAGTCGGATATAGCAATCAGCCCCAGCATTTT
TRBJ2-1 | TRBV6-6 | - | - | CASTLPVPGYNEQFF | TGTGCCAGCACCCTCCCAGTCCCTGGTTACAATGAGCAGTTCTTC
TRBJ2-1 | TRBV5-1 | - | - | CASSLETVSSYNEQFF | TGCGCCAGCAGCTTGGAGACTGTTAGCTCCTACAATGAGCAGTTCTTC
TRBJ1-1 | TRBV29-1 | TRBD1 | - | CSVVPGQGTGYTEAFF | TGCAGCGTTGTTCCGGGACAGGGTACCGGGTACACTGAAGCTTTCTTT
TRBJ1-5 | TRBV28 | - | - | CASSLRGQPQHF | TGTGCCAGCAGTCTACGAGGGCAGCCCCAGCATTTT
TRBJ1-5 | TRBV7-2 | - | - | CASSPVPGGNQPQHF | TGTGCCAGCAGCCCAGTTCCGGGGGGGAATCAGCCCCAGCATTTT
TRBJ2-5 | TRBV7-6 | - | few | CASSLPGGHQETQYF | TGTGCCAGCAGCTTACCCGGGGGGCACCAAGAGACCCAGTACTTC
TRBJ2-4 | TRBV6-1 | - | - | CASSEKERQSF | TGTGCCAGCAGTGAAAAGGAGCGGCAGTCCTTC
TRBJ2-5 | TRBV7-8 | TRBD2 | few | CASSLSRGGETQYF | TGTGCCAGCAGCTTAAGCCGGGGGGGGGAGACCCAGTACTTC
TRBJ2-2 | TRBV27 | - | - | CASSFGGELFF | TGTGCCAGCAGTTTCGGCGGGGAGCTGTTTTTT
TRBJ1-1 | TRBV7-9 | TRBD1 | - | CASSLPGQGRTEAFF | TGTGCCAGCAGCCTACCGGGACAGGGACGGACTGAAGCTTTCTTT
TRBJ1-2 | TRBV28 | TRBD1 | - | CASSRDRGNYGYTF | TGTGCCAGCAGTCGGGACAGGGGGAACTATGGCTACACCTTC
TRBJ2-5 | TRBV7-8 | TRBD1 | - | CASSPGYRGSETQYF | TGTGCCAGCAGCCCAGGCTACAGGGGTTCAGAGACCCAGTACTTC
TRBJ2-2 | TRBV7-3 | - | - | CASSRTGSNTGELFF | TGTGCCAGCAGCCGTACAGGTTCGAACACCGGGGAGCTGTTTTTT
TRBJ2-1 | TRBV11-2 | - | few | CASSLGYGTDNEQFF | TGTGCCAGCAGCTTAGGTTATGGGACTGACAATGAGCAGTTCTTC
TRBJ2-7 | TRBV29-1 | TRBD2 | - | CSVVDFGTSSYEQYF | TGCAGCGTTGTCGACTTTGGGACTAGCAGTTACGAGCAGTACTTC
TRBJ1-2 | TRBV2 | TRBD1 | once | CASSGTGGDGGYTF | TGTGCCAGCAGTGGGACAGGGGGAGACGGAGGCTACACCTTC
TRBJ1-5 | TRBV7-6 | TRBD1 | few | CASSLADRVNQPQHF | TGTGCCAGCAGCTTAGCGGACAGGGTTAATCAGCCCCAGCATTTT
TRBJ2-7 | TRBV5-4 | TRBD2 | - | CASSLTSGSSYEQYF | TGTGCCAGCAGCTTAACTAGCGGGAGTTCCTACGAGCAGTACTTC
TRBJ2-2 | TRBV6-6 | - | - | CASSTPETNGGELFF | TGTGCCAGCAGTACCCCCGAGACTAACGGCGGGGAGCTGTTTTTT
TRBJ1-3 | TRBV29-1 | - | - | CSVVKGPGNTIYF | TGCAGCGTTGTAAAGGGGCCAGGAAACACCATATATTTT
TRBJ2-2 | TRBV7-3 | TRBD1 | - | CASSVDRAKAGELFF | TGTGCCAGCAGCGTCGACAGGGCGAAGGCCGGGGAGCTGTTTTTT